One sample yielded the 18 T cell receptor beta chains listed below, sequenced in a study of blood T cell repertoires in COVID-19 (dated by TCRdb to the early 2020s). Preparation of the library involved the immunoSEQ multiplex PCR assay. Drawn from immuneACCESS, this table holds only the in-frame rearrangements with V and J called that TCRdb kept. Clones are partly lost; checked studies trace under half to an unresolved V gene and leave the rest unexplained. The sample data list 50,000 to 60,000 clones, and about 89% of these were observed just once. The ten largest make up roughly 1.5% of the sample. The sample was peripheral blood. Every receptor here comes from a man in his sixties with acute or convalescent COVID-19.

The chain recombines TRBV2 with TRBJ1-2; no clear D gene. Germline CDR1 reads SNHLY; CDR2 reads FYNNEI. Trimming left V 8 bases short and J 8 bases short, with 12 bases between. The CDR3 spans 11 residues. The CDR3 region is CASVSQWGYTF. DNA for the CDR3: TGTGCCAGCGTTAGCCAATGGGGCTACACCTTC.

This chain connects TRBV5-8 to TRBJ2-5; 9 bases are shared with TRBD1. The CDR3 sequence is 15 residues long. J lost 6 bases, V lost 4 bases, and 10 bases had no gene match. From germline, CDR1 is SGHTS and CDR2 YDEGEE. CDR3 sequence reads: CASSPPGTGRKTQYF. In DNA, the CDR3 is TGTGCCAGCAGCCCCCCCGGGACAGGGAGGAAGACCCAGTACTTC. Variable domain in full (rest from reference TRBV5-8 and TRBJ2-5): EAGVTQSPTHLIKTRGQQATLRCSPISGHTSVYWYQQALGLGLQFLLWYDEGEERNRGNFPPRFSGRQFPNYSSELNVNALELEDSALYLCASSPPGTGRKTQYFGPGTRLLVL.

The CDR3, as DNA: TGTGCCAGCAGCTTCGGCAGGGAAACTGAAGCTTTCTTT. Translating gives CASSFGRETEAFF. The rearrangement joins TRBV7-8 to TRBJ1-1; D may be TRBD1 (5 bases). This CDR3 spans 13 amino acids. Trimming stripped 3 bases from V and 5 bases from J, with 10 bases between. Germline V lookup: CDR1 SGHVS, CDR2 FQNEAQ.

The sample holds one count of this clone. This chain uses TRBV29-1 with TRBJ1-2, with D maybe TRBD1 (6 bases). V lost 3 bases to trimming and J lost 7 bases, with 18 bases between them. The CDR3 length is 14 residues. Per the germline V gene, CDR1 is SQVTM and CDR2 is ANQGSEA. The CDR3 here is CSVDPPDRLFGYTF. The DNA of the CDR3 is TGCAGCGTTGACCCCCCCGACAGGTTGTTTGGCTACACCTTC.

This CDR3 reads CASTTEGNTGELFF. The CDR3 DNA is TGTGCCAGCACTACTGAGGGGAACACCGGGGAGCTGTTTTTT. V usage is TRBV9 and J usage is TRBJ2-2; tentatively, D is TRBD2 (5 bases). V lost 6 bases to trimming and J lost 1 base, with 10 bases between them. The CDR3 is made up of 14 amino acids. CDR1 is SGDLS and CDR2 is YYNGEE in the germline V gene.

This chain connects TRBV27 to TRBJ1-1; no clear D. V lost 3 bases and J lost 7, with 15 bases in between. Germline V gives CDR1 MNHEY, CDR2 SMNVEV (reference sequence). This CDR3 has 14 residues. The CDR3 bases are TGTGCCAGCAGTTTTTCCCAGACATCTCGTGAAGCTTTCTTT. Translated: CASSFSQTSREAFF.

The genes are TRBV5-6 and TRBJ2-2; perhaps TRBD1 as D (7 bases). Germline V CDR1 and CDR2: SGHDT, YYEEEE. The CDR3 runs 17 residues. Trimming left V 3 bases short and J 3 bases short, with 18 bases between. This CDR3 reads CASSWANRGGYTGELFF. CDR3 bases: TGTGCCAGCAGCTGGGCAAACAGGGGAGGATACACCGGGGAGCTGTTTTTT.

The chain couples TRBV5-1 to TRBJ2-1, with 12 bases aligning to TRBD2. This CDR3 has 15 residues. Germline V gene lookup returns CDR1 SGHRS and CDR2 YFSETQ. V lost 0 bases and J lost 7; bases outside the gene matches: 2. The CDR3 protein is CASSLGLAGENEQFF. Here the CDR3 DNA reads TGCGCCAGCAGCTTGGGACTAGCGGGGGAAAATGAGCAGTTCTTC.

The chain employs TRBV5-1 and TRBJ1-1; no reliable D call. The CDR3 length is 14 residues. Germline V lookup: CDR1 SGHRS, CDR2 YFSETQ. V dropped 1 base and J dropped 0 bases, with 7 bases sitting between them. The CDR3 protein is CASSLIRLNTEAFF. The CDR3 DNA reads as TGCGCCAGCAGCTTGATACGGTTGAACACTGAAGCTTTCTTT.

Written as DNA, the CDR3 is TGTGCCAGCACTCTAAGAGGAAACTCGGGTCAGCCCCAGCATTTT. It specifies CASTLRGNSGQPQHF. V usage is TRBV5-8 and J usage is TRBJ1-5; D call uncertain. This CDR3 comprises 15 residues. V was pared by 6 bases and J by 6 bases, with 19 bases between. CDR1 is SGHTS and CDR2 is YDEGEE in the germline V gene.

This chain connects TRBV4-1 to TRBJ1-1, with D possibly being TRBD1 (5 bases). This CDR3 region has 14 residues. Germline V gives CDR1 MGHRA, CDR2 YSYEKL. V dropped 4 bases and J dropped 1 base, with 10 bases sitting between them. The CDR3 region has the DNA TGCGCCAGCAGCCCTGACAGCCCGAACACTGAAGCTTTCTTT. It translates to CASSPDSPNTEAFF.

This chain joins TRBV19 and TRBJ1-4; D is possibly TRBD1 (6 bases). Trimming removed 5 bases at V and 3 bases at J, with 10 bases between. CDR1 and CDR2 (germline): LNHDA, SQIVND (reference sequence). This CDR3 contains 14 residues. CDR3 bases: TGTGCCAGTAGTCCCACAGGGTCTAATGAAAAACTGTTTTTT. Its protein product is CASSPTGSNEKLFF.

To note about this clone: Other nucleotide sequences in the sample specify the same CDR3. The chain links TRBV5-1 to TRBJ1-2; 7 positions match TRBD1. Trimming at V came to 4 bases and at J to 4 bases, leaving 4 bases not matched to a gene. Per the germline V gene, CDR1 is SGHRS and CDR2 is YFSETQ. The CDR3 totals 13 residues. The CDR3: CASSPGTVYGYTF. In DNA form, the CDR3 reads TGCGCCAGCAGCCCGGGGACAGTCTATGGCTACACCTTC.

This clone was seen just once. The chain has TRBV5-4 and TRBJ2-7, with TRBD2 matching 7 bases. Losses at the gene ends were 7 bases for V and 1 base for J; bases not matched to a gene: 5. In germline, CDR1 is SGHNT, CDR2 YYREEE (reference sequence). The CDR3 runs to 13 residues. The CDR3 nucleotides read TGTGCCAGCTCACCCGGGGGGTCCTACGAGCAGTACTTC. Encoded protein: CASSPGGSYEQYF.

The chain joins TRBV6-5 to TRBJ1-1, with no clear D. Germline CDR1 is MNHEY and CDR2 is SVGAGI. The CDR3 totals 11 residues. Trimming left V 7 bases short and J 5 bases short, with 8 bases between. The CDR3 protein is CASIRTTEAFF. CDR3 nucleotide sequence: TGTGCCAGCATTCGAACTACTGAAGCTTTCTTT.

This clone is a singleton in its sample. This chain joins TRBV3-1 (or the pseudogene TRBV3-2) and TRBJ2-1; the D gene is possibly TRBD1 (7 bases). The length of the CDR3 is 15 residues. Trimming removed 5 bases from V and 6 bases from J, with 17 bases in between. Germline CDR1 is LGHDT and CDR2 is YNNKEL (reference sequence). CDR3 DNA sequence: TGTGCCAGCAGCTCCGGGGGACAGTTGGTCAATGAGCAGTTCTTC. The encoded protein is CASSSGGQLVNEQFF.

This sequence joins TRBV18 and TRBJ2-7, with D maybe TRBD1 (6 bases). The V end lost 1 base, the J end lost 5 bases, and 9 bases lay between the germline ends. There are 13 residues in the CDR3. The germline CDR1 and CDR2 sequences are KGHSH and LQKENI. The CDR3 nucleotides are TGTGCCAGCTCACCACAACAGGGTAACGAGCAGTACTTC. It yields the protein CASSPQQGNEQYF.

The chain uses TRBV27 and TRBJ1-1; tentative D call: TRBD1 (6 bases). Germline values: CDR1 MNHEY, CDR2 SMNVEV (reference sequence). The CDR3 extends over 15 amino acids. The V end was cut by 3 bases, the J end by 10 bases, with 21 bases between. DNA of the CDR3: TGTGCCAGCAGTTTTACAGGGTTGGGTGACACTCGAGCTTTCTTT. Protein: CASSFTGLGDTRAFF.